This TCR beta chain was identified in a study of cytomegalovirus exposure and HLA in healthy donors. The PCR was carried out with 60 Vbeta primers and 13 Jbeta primers. Produced via immunoSEQ multiplex PCR; TCRdb's table is partial and in-frame only. The data contain roughly 99,000 clones, approximately 76% of them singletons. Study observations and caveats: In an earlier analysis, about 87% or about 30%: the productive usage of most TCR beta V segments. Later analysis suggested links between common viral pathogens and several top significant clusters.

The donors (healthy individuals) were bone marrow donors. V was pared by 0 bases and J by 7 bases, with 9 bases of the junction left unmatched. CDR3 length: 16 amino acids. The germline CDR1 and CDR2 sequences are LGHNA and YSLEER. The table lists this clone with a few counts. The antigen is not known. The sequenced sample was PBMCs. The V gene is TRBV4-3, the J gene TRBJ1-2; 9 positions match TRBD1. This clonotype originated in a man younger than 35 in good health and CMV-seronegative. The CDR3 loop is CASSQDRLDRGAGYTF. CDR3 DNA: TGCGCCAGCAGCCAAGATCGCCTGGACAGGGGTGCTGGCTACACCTTC.